This T cell receptor (beta chain) was obtained from a study of T-cell memory formation after mild COVID-19. At the level of the study: The TCR clusters were mostly specific to one donor. Study results and limitations: That cross-reactive memory joined was suggested by some responding clones appearing in pre-infection memory. Contracting CD4+ clones sat mainly in CM and EM; CD8+ in EMRA.

5'RACE primed at constant segments yielded TCR alpha and TCR beta cDNA libraries bearing sample barcodes and UMIs. Each CDR3 protein is one row after TCRdb ran MiXCR on the 5' RACE reads. The sample includes about 470,000 distinct CDR3 sequences, roughly 18% of them seen just once. This clonotype was seen a handful of times. Its antigen is unidentified. Germline values: CDR1 MNHEY, CDR2 SMNVEV (reference sequence). Unmatched junction bases numbered 8, after V lost 5 bases and J lost 10 bases. The CDR3 consists of 12 residues. Sequenced sample: PBMCs or a T cell subset sorted from them (not recorded which). The receptor's source is an adult woman who had mild COVID-19 (a few samples of this study predate the infection). Cell type and time point are not known. This sequence joins TRBV27 and TRBJ2-7, with 7 bases aligning to TRBD1. CDR3: CASSPRGQAQYF. The CDR3 nucleotides read TGTGCCAGCAGTCCCAGAGGACAGGCACAGTACTTC.